These T cell receptor beta chains were read from a single sample in a study of CD8+ T cells in alopecia areata. TCRdb's table, derived via immunoSEQ multiplex PCR, lists solely in-frame clones and lacks some. The sample yields over 150,000 clones, approximately 55% seen once. The specimen was CD8+ T cells sorted from blood, collected at week 24, from a patient treated with tofacitinib. The source of these receptors is a human donor with alopecia areata. CDR3s include the opening cysteine and the closing phenylalanine or tryptophan. A D gene is named only where the DNA matches it firmly. Not all rows give a size; the values are once, few, many and, for expanded clones, a class.

.	.	TRBJ2-3	TRBV28	CASRTTPFPTADTQYF	TGTGCCAGCAGAACAACCCCATTTCCGACAGCAGATACGCAGTATTTT
.	.	TRBJ2-7	TRBV5-1	CASSLASGGLYEQYF	TGCGCCAGCAGCTTGGCATCCGGGGGCCTCTACGAGCAGTACTTC
few	TRBD2	TRBJ2-1	TRBV2	CASSDPLAGGNNEQFF	TGTGCCAGCAGCGACCCACTAGCGGGGGGGAACAATGAGCAGTTCTTC
.	.	TRBJ1-6	TRBV4-3	CASSQDGDSPLHF	TGCGCCAGCAGCCAAGATGGAGATTCACCCCTCCACTTT
.	.	TRBJ2-1	TRBV5-6	CASSLSTGQYYNEQFF	TGTGCCAGCAGCTTGTCTACAGGACAATACTACAATGAGCAGTTCTTC
.	.	TRBJ1-2	TRBV30	CAWSRDGYTF	TGTGCCTGGAGCCGGGATGGCTACACCTTC
.	TRBD1	TRBJ1-6	TRBV5-6	CASSPDRGVVSPLHF	TGTGCCAGCAGCCCTGACAGGGGAGTTGTGTCACCCCTCCACTTT
few	.	TRBJ1-2	TRBV27	CATPGRQPPYTF	TGTGCCACCCCCGGTCGGCAGCCGCCCTACACCTTC
.	.	TRBJ1-1	TRBV5-6	CASSRGGTEAFF	TGTGCCAGCAGCCGGGGAGGGACTGAAGCTTTCTTT
many	.	TRBJ1-1	TRBV4-1	CASSQDLGPFMNTEAFF	TGCGCCAGCAGCCAAGACCTGGGGCCTTTCATGAACACTGAAGCTTTCTTT
.	TRBD1	TRBJ1-2	TRBV29-1	CSVLDRSTGAHYGYTF	TGCAGCGTCCTCGACCGGTCTACAGGGGCACACTATGGCTACACCTTC
few	.	TRBJ1-2	TRBV25-1	CASSESSTARRYGYTF	TGTGCCAGCAGTGAATCTAGCACAGCGAGGCGGTATGGCTACACCTTC
.	.	TRBJ1-2	TRBV5-6	CASSGPQGTYGYTF	TGTGCCAGCAGCGGCCCCCAGGGAACTTATGGCTACACCTTC
.	.	TRBJ2-3	TRBV5-4	CASSLAASGASTSTDTQYF	TGTGCCAGCAGCTTGGCCGCGTCGGGAGCATCCACTAGCACAGATACGCAGTATTTT
.	.	TRBJ2-2	TRBV30	CAWGQEVNTGELFF	TGTGCCTGGGGACAAGAAGTTAACACCGGGGAGCTGTTTTTT
few	.	TRBJ2-3	TRBV29-1	CSVEGGATDTQYF	TGCAGCGTTGAGGGGGGCGCCACAGATACGCAGTATTTT
.	.	TRBJ2-7	TRBV2	CASSDRGNYEQYF	TGTGCCAGCAGTGATAGAGGCAACTACGAGCAGTACTTC
.	.	TRBJ1-6	TRBV27	CASSFGGAHSPLHF	TGTGCCAGCAGTTTCGGAGGGGCTCATTCACCCCTCCACTTT
few	.	TRBJ2-1	TRBV7-6	CASSGTGDGRGPYNEQFF	TGTGCCAGCAGCGGAACCGGGGACGGGCGGGGGCCCTACAATGAGCAGTTCTTC
.	.	TRBJ1-5	TRBV2	CASSSGDGGFVNQPQHF	TGTGCCAGCAGTTCCGGGGACGGGGGTTTTGTAAATCAGCCCCAGCATTTT
.	.	TRBJ1-2	TRBV29-1	CSVGTGTNYGYTF	TGCAGCGTTGGAACAGGAACTAACTATGGCTACACCTTC
.	.	TRBJ1-1	TRBV29-1	CSVGNTEAFF	TGCAGCGTTGGGAACACTGAAGCTTTCTTT
.	.	TRBJ1-1	TRBV10-3	CAISESSQYTEAFF	TGTGCCATCAGTGAGTCGAGCCAGTACACTGAAGCTTTCTTT
few	.	TRBJ1-1	TRBV6-4	CASSDSGPGRAFF	TGTGCCAGCAGTGACTCGGGCCCTGGGCGAGCTTTCTTT
few	.	TRBJ2-6	TRBV5-6	CASSFWETGANVLTF	TGTGCCAGCAGCTTTTGGGAAACTGGGGCCAACGTCCTGACTTTC
.	.	TRBJ2-2	TRBV29-1	CSVLMETGELFF	TGCAGCGTGCTGATGGAGACCGGGGAGCTGTTTTTT
.	.	TRBJ2-3	TRBV29-1	CSVEAGSTDTQYF	TGCAGCGTTGAAGCGGGCAGCACAGATACGCAGTATTTT
.	TRBD2	TRBJ2-7	TRBV5-6	CASSGTSGFGSYEQYF	TGTGCCAGCAGCGGGACTAGCGGCTTCGGCTCCTACGAGCAGTACTTC
.	.	TRBJ2-3	TRBV7-6	CASSLRGQQTDTQYF	TGTGCCAGCAGCTTACGAGGACAGCAGACAGATACGCAGTATTTT
.	.	TRBJ1-1	TRBV7-2	CASSLGSRRDEAFF	TGTGCCAGCAGCTTAGGTAGCAGGCGGGATGAAGCTTTCTTT
.	TRBD2	TRBJ2-3	TRBV4-3	CASRKRGGLDTQYF	TGCGCCAGCAGGAAGCGGGGGGGCTTAGATACGCAGTATTTT
.	.	TRBJ1-2	TRBV25-1	CASEGNYGYTF	TGTGCCAGCGAGGGCAACTATGGCTACACCTTC
.	.	TRBJ1-5	TRBV9	CASSVDISQPQHF	TGTGCCAGCAGCGTGGACATCTCTCAGCCCCAGCATTTT
.	.	TRBJ1-1	TRBV27	CASRDLNTEAFF	TGTGCCAGCAGGGACCTGAACACTGAAGCTTTCTTT
few	.	TRBJ1-1	TRBV29-1	CSEGHPNTEAFF	TGCAGCGAAGGACACCCGAACACTGAAGCTTTCTTT
.	.	TRBJ1-4	TRBV2	CASSEFETGEKLFF	TGTGCCAGCAGTGAATTCGAGACTGGGGAAAAACTGTTTTTT